This T cell receptor beta chain was sequenced in a study of long-term antiretroviral therapy in people with HIV. The length of the CDR3 is 16 residues. V was trimmed by 5 bases and J by 4 bases, leaving 20 bases between them. Germline V CDR1 and CDR2: SEHNR, FQNEAQ (reference sequence). Per donor, a minimum of one pre-ART and a minimum of two post-ART PBMC samples were available. A v3.0 immunoSEQ assay was performed at survey level. TCRdb's table, derived via immunoSEQ multiplex PCR, lists solely in-frame clones and lacks some. The sample shows approximately 15,000 clones, 60% to 85% of them seen only once.

The material sequenced was unsorted PBMCs, taken approximately 2.1 years before starting antiretroviral therapy. The clonotype was recovered from a man aged 30 to 39 with HIV. The chain carries TRBV7-9 and TRBJ1-2; perhaps TRBD1 as D (5 bases). The CDR3, as DNA: TGTGCCAGCAGCCAAAACCCGGCAGGGAGGGTCTATGGCTACACCTTC. Residues: CASSQNPAGRVYGYTF.